A few counts support the clone carrying this T cell receptor beta chain. Each donor was a healthy Caucasian. These data come from a study of identical twins. Unmatched junction bases numbered 9, after V lost 3 bases and J lost 4 bases. Germline V gene data show CDR1 as SGHRS and CDR2 as YFSETQ. This CDR3 comprises 16 residues. TCRdb re-analysed the 5' RACE reads in MiXCR, keeping a single row per CDR3 protein. The sample carries about 530,000 distinct CDR3 sequences, under 25% recorded once. The same specimen was also included in a second study, on yellow fever vaccine responses in identical twins. That work contributes: Reported findings indicate that twins' vaccine T cell responses seemed partially convergent, partially personalized.

This sequence joins TRBV5-1 and TRBJ2-7; 11 bases fit TRBD2. The sample consisted of CD4+ T cells sorted from blood. The origin of this receptor is a woman aged 18-35 years in good health. CDR3 region: CASSSGGTSGLYEQYF. The CDR3 nucleotides read TGCGCCAGCAGCTCCGGGGGGACTAGCGGACTATACGAGCAGTACTTC.